This TCR beta chain derives from a study of lymphopenia after photon versus proton radiotherapy. General observations from the study: Post-nadir diversity loss with photons came from oligoclonal expansion, particularly CD8+ Temra cells. Under photons, naive T cells and diversity fell while effector/memory populations rose. Authors raise, but do not show, better survival with proton therapy. A bigger post-nadir fall in TCR diversity correlated inversely with survival time in deceased patients.

In germline, CDR1 is SGHTA, CDR2 FQGNSA. The CDR3 loop spans 13 amino acids. The germline V and J ends were trimmed by 5 bases and 4 bases, with 11 bases remaining between them. This table comes from immunoSEQ multiplex PCR, and its TCRdb copy is limited to in-frame clones, with some not included. The repertoire holds tens of thousands of clones, with about four fifths as singletons. On this clone itself: Antigen: not known.

This chain joins TRBV7-2 and TRBJ2-5; D is undetermined. The specimen comprised peripheral blood, sampled from a patient treated with proton-based radiotherapy. This receptor was identified in a man in his 60s with pancreatic cancer. The CDR3 region is CASSERLVETQYF. CDR3 nucleotide sequence: TGTGCCAGCAGCGAAAGACTTGTAGAGACCCAGTACTTC.